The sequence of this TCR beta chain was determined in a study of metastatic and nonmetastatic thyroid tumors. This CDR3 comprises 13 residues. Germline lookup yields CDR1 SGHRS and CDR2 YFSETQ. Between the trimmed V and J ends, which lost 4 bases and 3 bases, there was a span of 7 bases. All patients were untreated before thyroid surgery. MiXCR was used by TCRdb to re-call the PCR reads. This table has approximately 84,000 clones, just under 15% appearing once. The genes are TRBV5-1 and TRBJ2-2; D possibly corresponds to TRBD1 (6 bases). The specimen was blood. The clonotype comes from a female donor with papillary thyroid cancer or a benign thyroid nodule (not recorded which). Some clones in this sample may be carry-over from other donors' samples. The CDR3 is CASSHRDTGELFF. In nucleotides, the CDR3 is TGCGCCAGCAGCCACAGGGACACCGGGGAGCTGTTTTTT. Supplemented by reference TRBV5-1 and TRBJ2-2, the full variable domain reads KAGVTQTPRYLIKTRGQQVTLSCSPISGHRSVSWYQQTPGQGLQFLFEYFSETQRNKGNFPGRFSGRQFSNSRSEMNVSTLELGDSALYLCASSHRDTGELFFGEGSRLTVL.